This note documents a single TCR beta chain sequence. Its antigen is still unknown. The ends were cut back, 4 bases at V and 8 bases at J, with 23 bases in the middle. The CDR3 contains 16 residues. CDR1 is SGHKS, CDR2 YYEKEE, per germline (reference sequence). This specimen comes from a study of coeliac disease. Overall study context: High-resolution HLA typing was lacking; TRBV7-2 bias was queried instead.

The assay was immunoSEQ multiplex PCR, and TCRdb's table has in-frame clones only and misses some. Of 6,000 to 7,000 clones in the sample, around 62% were seen once. Study-wide findings and caveats: Known gliadin-specific TRB sequences: about 55% of the 18 coeliac samples, only 1 of 6 controls. Intraepithelial and lamina propria fractions were not highly pure, so cross-contamination was possible. The authors judged this method unsuitable for unbiased gliadin-specific T cell detection.

The receptor comes from a man aged 55-75 years with celiac disease on a gluten-free diet. The V and J genes are TRBV5-5 and TRBJ2-3; TRBD2 is a possible D gene (7 bases). Sample: lymphocytes from the gut lamina propria. As DNA, the CDR3 is TGTGCCAGCAGCCTCTGGGGCGGGGGCGTTCAGGCTACGCAGTATTTT. This encodes CASSLWGGGVQATQYF.